The present T cell receptor beta chain was sequenced within a study of blood T cell repertoires in COVID-19 (dated by TCRdb to the early 2020s). For the study in its entirety: Collaborator samples came from the United States, Italy and Spain and covered acute and convalescent phases of COVID-19. The prospective study material was composed of cDNA or gDNA derived from T cells, B-cell-depleted T cells, or PBMCs. The dataset comprised deeply sampled blood TCRbeta repertoires from subjects exposed to, actively infected with, or recovered from COVID-19. The repertoires were made available in a free public database intended to serve as a resource for research on the immune response to SARS-CoV-2. The samples were drawn from two sources: the first 160 participants of the ongoing ImmuneRACE study, and over 1,000 subjects contributed by 6 global collaborators. Sample metadata almost always included a de-identified subject ID, COVID-19 status, age in years and sex. Where available, HLA class I and class II types were obtained from metadata supplied by the sample provider rather than from assay-based typing. Findings and caveats that apply to the study as a whole: How much clinical and demographic metadata was included differed by source and by participant, and the metadata was provided uncurated.

As for this clone: Its antigen remains unidentified. Base qualities are missing; no much larger clone stands one base away.

Each collaborating institution followed its own protocols to collect whole blood in K2EDTA tubes. For TCRbeta analysis, collaborator samples were shipped as frozen whole blood, as isolated PBMCs, or as DNA extracted from either sample type. TCRbeta CDR3 regions were amplified from genomic DNA using the immunoSEQ Assay, a bias-controlled multiplex PCR. In the source study's methods: The number of nucleated cells in each sample was estimated from the amplification of reference gene primers within the assay. To quantify the absolute abundance of each unique TCRbeta CDR3 rearrangement, sequence reads were collapsed and filtered. For each sample, productive Simpson clonality was calculated as the square root of Simpson's diversity index across productive rearrangements. In its TCRdb copy, this immuneACCESS table keeps in-frame sequences only and misses some clones. Where compared with another copy, unresolved V genes explain less than half of these, and the others have no known cause. V and J calls and clone size follow that table, whereas D and trimming were derived from the DNA. The sample data list about 100,000 clones, and roughly 82% of these were observed just once. The ten largest clonotypes hold 4% to 5.5% of the sample.

The specimen sequenced was peripheral blood. This clonotype was obtained from a man aged 60 to 75 with acute or convalescent COVID-19.

The base sequence is TGTGCCAGCAGCCAAGGTGAGGGGGTTGCCTATAATTCACCCCTCCACTTT. Translated, this gives CASSQGEGVAYNSPLHF. The chain is assembled from TRBV3-1 (or the pseudogene TRBV3-2) and TRBJ1-6, and possibly TRBD1, on 6 matching bases. According to the germline V gene (reference sequence), CDR1 reads LGHDT and CDR2 reads YNNKEL. V gives up 1 base and J gives up 2 bases, and the segment between their germline ends measures 12 bases. The CDR3 holds 17 amino acids from the cysteine to the phenylalanine. This entry keeps only the CDR3 DNA: 51 bases, framed from base 1.